This is a list of T cell receptor beta chains from one sample in a study of response to subunit inactivated influenza vaccine. TCRdb independently ran MiXCR on the RT-PCR reads; one entry per CDR3 protein. Here the sample spans roughly 550,000 distinct CDR3 sequences, 20% to 25% being singletons. These records were also assigned to another study, of T cells expressing NK-cell markers.

The sample was CD4+ T cells sorted from PBMCs, taken about 11 days after vaccination. The receptors stem from a man in his forties or fifties who received an inactivated influenza vaccine. The CDR3 runs from the conserved cysteine through the conserved F or W. Each record gives: V gene, D gene, CDR3 protein. D genes are given only for firm matches.

TRBV9,TRBD1,CASSPRGLGGELFF
TRBV7-9,-,CASSLTGSRTEAFF
TRBV4-2,TRBD2,CASSPLRAGEHGAGELFF
TRBV4-3,TRBD1,CASSQGPGTDSYNEQFF
TRBV28,-,CASSFRAGSSGANVLTF
TRBV11-1,TRBD1,CASSSPLPAGTGVTYEQYF
TRBV6-2/TRBV6-3,-,CASTKNGTPNQPQHF
TRBV15,-,CATSRGTKETDTQYF
TRBV12-5,TRBD1,CASGLGQGKETQYF
TRBV20-1,TRBD2,CSARDRAGSGTDTQYF
TRBV5-1,TRBD1,CASSSGQGVGYTF
TRBV20-1,-,CSARTDLGFYGYTF
TRBV9,-,CASSVGVVGNEQFF
TRBV20-1,TRBD1,CSARGVGGGSFNPQYF
TRBV5-1,-,CASSFSLGEAFF
TRBV10-2,TRBD2,CASSEILGGYEQYF
TRBV29-1,-,CSAAMGTDTQYF
TRBV10-3,TRBD2,CAIRTSGKDEQYF
TRBV6-5,-,CASSYLVSSSYEQYF
TRBV6-1,-,CASREGGENTEAFF
TRBV11-3,-,CASSLEHHYEQYF
TRBV6-2/TRBV6-3,-,CASSTYIGAEGEDTQYF
TRBV29-1,-,CSVRWGGPLGSYNEQFF
TRBV27,-,CASSPGTFSGANVLTF
TRBV12-3/TRBV12-4,TRBD2,CASSLVSGRSAYEQYF
TRBV20-1,TRBD1,CSASRRQGQETQYF
TRBV9,-,CASSTTGTSTDTQYF
TRBV2,TRBD2,CASMAAGLTDTQYF
TRBV6-6,-,CASRVQGQGYTF
TRBV28,TRBD1,CASGRTGAREQYF
TRBV18,TRBD1,CASSPTGANGEQYF
TRBV4-3,-,CASSQDLGVETQYF
TRBV28,TRBD2,CASSFPGLAVYTQYF
TRBV4-3,-,CASSPARGSGYTF
TRBV20-1,-,CSAAGPYEQYF
TRBV10-3,TRBD1,CAIRGQAEETQYF
TRBV3-1,-,CASSQYIAGTEAFF
TRBV7-2,TRBD1,CASSIHGTANTEAFF
TRBV7-2,TRBD1,CASSLWVDRGPNTEAFF
TRBV7-9,-,CASSLVGYAF
TRBV12-3/TRBV12-4,-,CASSPPAGITDTQYF
TRBV6-2/TRBV6-3,-,CATEGWMNTEAFF
TRBV5-1,-,CASSLGVTDTQSF